What follows are 24 T cell receptor beta chains derived from one specimen sequenced in a study of blood T cells in healthy people across ages. Next came a second PCR, run for about 7 to 12 cycles, which used a sample-barcoded 5' primer along with a J-beta primer mix. TCRdb reanalysed the 5' RACE reads using MiXCR and keeps one entry per CDR3 protein. The sample records some 760,000 distinct CDR3 sequences, 20% to 25% being singletons. These data were also reused for a study on T cells of mothers and their children.

Input material: blood. All receptors come from a boy aged 5-17 years in good health.

This clonotype occurred a few times. The chain combines TRBV19 with TRBJ1-4; D unclear. The CDR3 covers 15 residues. Between the trimmed V and J ends, which lost 5 bases and 6 bases, there was a span of 16 bases. Germline values: CDR1 LNHDA, CDR2 SQIVND (reference sequence). CDR3 coding DNA: TGTGCCAGTAGTCGGGGTTTACAGTCGGATGAAAAACTGTTTTTT. Protein sequence: CASSRGLQSDEKLFF.

The CDR3 sequence: CASSVGTEAFF. CDR3 nucleotides: TGTGCCAGCAGTGTGGGGACTGAAGCTTTCTTT. V and J are TRBV25-1 and TRBJ1-1; D gene uncertain. The CDR3 sequence is 11 residues long. Trimming pared 4 bases from V and 5 bases from J, leaving 5 bases between. The V gene's germline CDR1 is MGHDK and CDR2 SYGVNS.

The V gene is TRBV28, the J gene TRBJ1-4; TRBD1 aligns across 8 bases. Germline loops: CDR1 MDHEN, CDR2 SYDVKM. Losses at the gene ends were 6 bases for V and 5 bases for J; bases not matched to a gene: 8. There are 15 residues in the CDR3. The CDR3 sequence is CASRGPDRGNEKLFF. CDR3 DNA: TGTGCCAGCAGAGGGCCCGACAGGGGAAATGAAAAACTGTTTTTT.

This clonotype has more than one count but fewer than ten. The chain links TRBV20-1 to TRBJ2-2, with D perhaps TRBD2 (5 bases). V was trimmed by 1 base and J by 2 bases, leaving 11 bases between them. The CDR3 runs to 15 residues. The germline V gene encodes CDR1 DFQATT and CDR2 SNEGSKA (reference sequence). The CDR3: CSARGAGENTGELFF. CDR3 DNA: TGCAGTGCTAGAGGCGCGGGCGAAAACACCGGGGAGCTGTTTTTT.

This chain links TRBV7-2 with TRBJ2-1; D is possibly TRBD2 (6 bases). The J call may be in error: the DNA end matches TRBJ2-7 better. CDR1 is SGHTA, CDR2 FQGNSA, per germline. The CDR3 is made up of 14 amino acids. This CDR3 is CASSFQRESYEQYF. CDR3 DNA sequence: TGTGCCAGCAGCTTCCAACGGGAGTCCTACGAGCAGTACTTC.

This clonotype was counted between two and nine times. At one end, the junction sequence differs from germline, possibly due to a read error. The chain carries TRBV4-1 and TRBJ2-5, with D perhaps matching TRBD2 (6 bases). The CDR3 runs 11 residues. From germline, CDR1 is MGHRA and CDR2 YSYEKL. The CDR3 DNA reads as TGCGCCAGCAGCCTTAGCGGACGGAGGTTCTTC. Its translation is CASSLSGRRFF.

The chain uses TRBV4-3 and TRBJ2-3, with 11 bases lining up with TRBD2. CDR1 and CDR2 from the germline V gene are LGHNA and YSLEER. Unmatched junction bases numbered 12, after V lost 1 base and J lost 0 bases. There are 20 residues in the CDR3. DNA of the CDR3: TGCGCCAGCAGCCAAGGGATTATGAGGGCTAGCGGGGGGAGCACAGATACGCAGTATTTT. Translated: CASSQGIMRASGGSTDTQYF.

This clonotype has more than one count but fewer than ten. The chain employs TRBV29-1 and TRBJ2-7; D perhaps matches TRBD1 (6 bases). CDR3 length: 13 residues. With 7 bases removed from V and 2 bases from J, the gap between germline ends came to 15 bases. Germline loops: CDR1 SQVTM, CDR2 ANQGSEA. The CDR3 nucleotides read TGCAGCGCGGGCAGCCAGGGGCCCTACGAGCAGTACTTC. Encoded protein: CSAGSQGPYEQYF.

The CDR3 reads CASRQSPRGFTGANVLTF. Written as DNA, the CDR3 is TGTGCCAGCAGACAAAGTCCAAGAGGGTTTACTGGGGCCAACGTCCTGACTTTC. The rearrangement uses TRBV12-3 or TRBV12-4 and TRBJ2-6, with D possibly TRBD2 on 5 matching bases. Trimming cost V 6 bases and J 2 bases, with 20 bases left between them. The CDR3 has 18 residues.

The genes are TRBV20-1 and TRBJ2-5; D possibly corresponds to TRBD2 (6 bases). Trimming left V 6 bases short and J 5 bases short, with 16 bases between. This CDR3 spans 13 amino acids. CDR1 is DFQATT, CDR2 SNEGSKA, per germline (reference sequence). The CDR3: CSARRGNTETQYF. CDR3 in DNA: TGCAGTGCCAGACGGGGGAACACGGAGACCCAGTACTTC.

The chain recombines TRBV9 with TRBJ2-3; no clear D gene. This CDR3 comprises 16 residues. In germline, CDR1 is SGDLS, CDR2 YYNGEE. V lost 0 bases and J lost 0, with 11 bases in between. The CDR3 nucleotides are TGTGCCAGCAGCGTAGGGCCAACTATTAGCACAGATACGCAGTATTTT. Its protein is CASSVGPTISTDTQYF. The full variable domain, rest sourced from reference TRBV9 and TRBJ2-3, is DSGVTQTPKHLITATGQRVTLRCSPRSGDLSVYWYQQSLDQGLQFLIQYYNGEERAKGNILERFSAQQFPDLHSELNLSSLELGDSALYFCASSVGPTISTDTQYFGPGTRLTVL.

This clonotype turned up a few times. V gene TRBV12-3 or TRBV12-4 combines with J gene TRBJ1-4; D may be TRBD1 (6 bases). The CDR3 has 14 residues. V lost 5 bases to trimming and J lost 3 bases, with 10 bases between them. CDR3 residues: CASSKQGSNEKLFF. CDR3 nucleotides: TGTGCCAGCAGTAAACAGGGATCTAATGAAAAACTGTTTTTT.

J is TRBJ2-5 and V is TRBV7-2, with 8 bases that match TRBD1. Germline trimming cut 5 bases from V and 4 bases from J; bases unmatched to any gene: 15. The germline V gene encodes CDR1 SGHTA and CDR2 FQGNSA. CDR3 length: 17 amino acids. CDR3 amino acids: CASSDGQGKGMGETQYF. The CDR3 region has the DNA TGTGCCAGCAGCGACGGACAGGGTAAAGGGATGGGAGAGACCCAGTACTTC.

The V and J genes are TRBV29-1 and TRBJ1-1; D gene unclear. The CDR3 spans 13 residues. With 5 bases removed from V and 3 bases from J, the gap between germline ends came to 13 bases. CDR1 and CDR2 (germline): SQVTM, ANQGSEA. The CDR3 is CSVKGQGDTEAFF. CDR3 nucleotide sequence: TGCAGCGTTAAAGGCCAAGGTGACACTGAAGCTTTCTTT.

This clonotype was counted a few times. The CDR3 region is CASSQPGGSAYNEQFF. As DNA, the CDR3 is TGCGCCAGCAGCCAGCCCGGAGGGAGCGCCTACAATGAGCAGTTCTTC. The chain links TRBV4-1 to TRBJ2-1; possibly TRBD2 for D (6 bases). V was clipped by 3 bases and J by 2 bases, with 14 bases between them. CDR1 is MGHRA, CDR2 YSYEKL, per germline. This CDR3 has 16 amino acids.

The gene calls are TRBV20-1 and TRBJ1-3; tentatively, D is TRBD1 (6 bases). Germline V gene data show CDR1 as DFQATT and CDR2 as SNEGSKA (reference sequence). V lost 6 bases, J lost 3 bases, and 12 bases lay in between. This CDR3 has 13 residues. This CDR3 is CSASGGHGNTIYF. The DNA for the CDR3 is TGCAGTGCCAGTGGGGGGCATGGAAACACCATATATTTT.

The chain employs TRBV7-9 and TRBJ2-5; D uncertain. Gene TRBJ2-7 matches the end of the DNA better, so the J call may be wrong. Germline lookup yields CDR1 SEHNR and CDR2 FQNEAQ (reference sequence). CDR3 size: 13 residues. The CDR3 DNA is TGTGCCAGCAGCTTAGGGTCGGCCTCCGAGCAGTACTTC. Its translation: CASSLGSASEQYF.

This clonotype has just one count. The rearrangement joins TRBV29-1 to TRBJ2-5; D gene uncertain. Matching the DNA end better, TRBJ2-1 makes the J call doubtful. Germline V gene lookup returns CDR1 SQVTM and CDR2 ANQGSEA. CDR3 size: 13 residues. CDR3 DNA sequence: TGCAGCGTTGAACATCAGGAAAGGCAGGAGCAGTTCTTC. Residues: CSVEHQERQEQFF.

This clonotype was picked up a small number of times. The CDR3 here is CASSPRQEWSYEQYF. The CDR3 region has the DNA TGTGCCAGCAGCCCCCGACAGGAGTGGAGCTACGAGCAGTACTTC. This rearrangement joins TRBV3-1 to TRBJ2-7, with D possibly matching TRBD1 (6 bases). CDR3 length: 15 residues. Trimming took off 4 bases at V and 3 bases at J, with 16 bases between the two ends. Germline V gene data show CDR1 as LGHDT and CDR2 as YNNKEL (reference sequence).

The rearrangement uses TRBV29-1 and TRBJ1-1; D not resolved. Per germline, CDR1 SQVTM and CDR2 ANQGSEA. This CDR3 has 13 residues. Trimming shortened V by 6 bases and J by 5 bases, and 16 bases separated the two germline ends. Here the CDR3 DNA reads TGCAGCGTGTGCGCTCGCTCCGGAACTGAAGCTTTCTTT. Encoded protein: CSVCARSGTEAFF.

This clonotype was found once. This chain links TRBV3-1 with TRBJ2-3; D remains unclear. The length of the CDR3 is 15 residues. Germline loops: CDR1 LGHDT, CDR2 YNNKEL (reference sequence). The V end was cut by 1 base, the J end by 0 bases, with 8 bases between. CDR3 region: CASSQAYGSTDTQYF. The CDR3 DNA is TGTGCCAGCAGCCAAGCCTACGGTAGCACAGATACGCAGTATTTT.

The rearrangement links TRBV7-3 to TRBJ2-5, with D uncertain. Trimming shortened V by 5 bases and J by 4 bases, and 8 bases separated the two germline ends. Germline V gene data show CDR1 as SGHTA and CDR2 as FQGTGA. The CDR3 consists of 12 residues. The CDR3 DNA follows: TGTGCCAGCAGCCGAAACGGAGAGACCCAGTACTTC. Its protein product is CASSRNGETQYF. Combining the CDR3 with reference TRBV7-3 and TRBJ2-5 gives the whole variable domain GAGVSQTPSNKVTEKGKYVELRCDPISGHTALYWYRQSLGQGPEFLIYFQGTGAADDSGLPNDRFFAVRPEGSVSTLKIQRTERGDSAVYLCASSRNGETQYFGPGTRLLVL.

Only one count was recorded for this clonotype. At one of its ends the junction is not consistent with the germline gene, which may arise from a read error. The V gene is TRBV7-2, the J gene TRBJ2-3, with 7 bases fitting TRBD2. This CDR3 region has 12 residues. From germline, CDR1 is SGHTA and CDR2 FQGNSA. This CDR3 reads CASSLPLQLASF. CDR3 coding DNA: TGTGCCAGCAGCTTACCCCTCCAACTAGCGTCTTTT. Full variable domain (rest looked up from reference TRBV7-2 and TRBJ2-3): GAGVSQSPSNKVTEKGKDVELRCDPISGHTALYWYRQSLGQGLEFLIYFQGNSAPDKSGLPSDRFSAERTGGSVSTLTIQRTQQEDSAVYLCASSLPLQLASFGPGTRLTVL.

This clonotype turned up a few times. V gene TRBV14 combines with J gene TRBJ2-3, with D perhaps matching TRBD1 (6 bases). The CDR3 totals 15 residues. V was cut by 1 base and J by 9 bases, with 17 bases left in between. From germline, CDR1 is SGHDN and CDR2 FVKESK. The DNA for the CDR3 is TGTGCCAGCAGCCAAGGAGACAGGTCCGGAGGAACGCAGTATTTT. It is translated as CASSQGDRSGGTQYF.